Following are 29 T cell receptor beta chains from one sample sequenced in a study of blood T cell repertoires in COVID-19. TCRdb's copy holds only in-frame clones and misses some; the assay was immunoSEQ multiplex PCR. In the table there are about 200,000 clones, around 87% of which are singletons. The sample was peripheral blood. The receptors come from a man aged 60-69 years with acute or convalescent COVID-19.

This clone showed up just a few times. V and J are TRBV3-1 (or the pseudogene TRBV3-2) and TRBJ2-7; D is possibly TRBD2 (5 bases). This CDR3 comprises 14 residues. V gave up 4 bases and J gave up 5 bases, with 15 bases separating them. Looked up from germline, CDR1 is LGHDT and CDR2 is YNNKEL (reference sequence). The CDR3 protein is CASSPLGGYNEQYF. The CDR3 DNA sequence: TGTGCCAGCAGCCCCTTGGGCGGGTATAACGAGCAGTACTTC.

V is TRBV6-1 and J is TRBJ2-3; a weak D match, TRBD1 (6 bases). The CDR3 spans 16 residues. In germline, CDR1 is MNHNS, CDR2 SASEGT. V shed 3 bases and J shed 3 bases, with 16 bases lying between them. DNA of the CDR3: TGTGCCAGCAGTGATCCCAGGGGAGACGGGACAGATACGCAGTATTTT. This gives the protein CASSDPRGDGTDTQYF.

This rearrangement joins TRBV28 to TRBJ2-5; 10 bases match TRBD2. Germline values: CDR1 MDHEN, CDR2 SYDVKM. The CDR3 runs 16 residues. With V trimmed by 3 bases and J by 1 base, 5 bases remained unmatched. CDR3 nucleotide sequence: TGTGCCAGCAGTTTGGGGGCTAGCGGGGGCCAAGAGACCCAGTACTTC. Amino acids: CASSLGASGGQETQYF.

This chain joins TRBV7-8 and TRBJ1-6; no definite D call. V dropped 8 bases and J dropped 5 bases, with 19 bases sitting between them. Per germline, CDR1 SGHVS and CDR2 FQNEAQ. The CDR3 extends over 16 amino acids. This CDR3 reads CASGTPSGTNNSPLHF. The CDR3 region has the DNA TGTGCCAGCGGTACACCAAGCGGAACTAATAATTCACCCCTCCACTTT.

J is TRBJ2-3 and V is TRBV19, with 7 bases matching TRBD2. CDR3 length: 14 residues. The germline V gene has CDR1 LNHDA and CDR2 SQIVND (reference sequence). V lost 7 bases and J lost 1; bases outside the gene matches: 5. This chain's CDR3 is CASNAAGGTDTQYF. The CDR3 bases are TGTGCCAGTAATGCGGCGGGGGGCACAGATACGCAGTATTTT.

This clone was counted between two and nine times. The chain couples TRBV18 to TRBJ2-7; TRBD1 aligns across 7 bases. Germline V gene lookup returns CDR1 KGHSH and CDR2 LQKENI. The CDR3 is 14 residues long. V was clipped by 9 bases and J by 4 bases; unmatched bases: 12. The CDR3 region is CASSTDRSSYEQYF. For the CDR3, the DNA is TGTGCCAGTTCCACGGACAGGAGCTCATACGAGCAGTACTTC.

The table lists this clone with a few counts. The J gene is TRBJ1-5, the V gene TRBV19, with 8 bases matching TRBD1. There are 15 residues in the CDR3. The junction had 3 bases not matched to a gene; V was cut back by 3 bases and J by 2 bases. The V gene's germline CDR1 is LNHDA and CDR2 SQIVND (reference sequence). The CDR3 sequence is CASSIDRGGNQPQHF. For the CDR3, the DNA is TGTGCCAGTAGTATCGACAGGGGAGGCAATCAGCCCCAGCATTTT.

The V call is TRBV4-1, the J call TRBJ2-7, with D maybe TRBD2 (6 bases). V was pared by 2 bases and J by 2 bases, with 16 bases between. Germline V CDR1 and CDR2: MGHRA, YSYEKL. The CDR3 length is 16 residues. The CDR3 region is CASSQNPRGKTYEQYF. For the CDR3, the DNA is TGCGCCAGCAGCCAAAACCCCCGGGGGAAGACCTACGAGCAGTACTTC.

V usage is TRBV5-1 and J usage is TRBJ2-3, with TRBD2 matching 8 bases. This CDR3 region has 14 residues. The germline CDR1 and CDR2 sequences are SGHRS and YFSETQ. Trimming took 7 bases from V and 6 from J; bases not matched to a gene: 10. The CDR3 protein is CASRTSQVLDTQYF. The CDR3 nucleotides read TGCGCCAGCCGGACTAGCCAGGTCCTGGATACGCAGTATTTT. Drawing the rest from reference TRBV5-1 and TRBJ2-3, the complete variable domain is KAGVTQTPRYLIKTRGQQVTLSCSPISGHRSVSWYQQTPGQGLQFLFEYFSETQRNKGNFPGRFSGRQFSNSRSEMNVSTLELGDSALYLCASRTSQVLDTQYFGPGTRLTVL.

CDR3 sequence: CASKRTSANQETQYF. CDR3 DNA: TGTGCCAGCAAGAGGACTAGCGCTAACCAAGAGACCCAGTACTTC. J is TRBJ2-5 and V is TRBV19, with TRBD2 identical over 9 bases. The CDR3 consists of 15 residues. V lost 9 bases, J lost 0 bases, and 8 bases stayed unmatched. Germline CDR1 and CDR2: LNHDA and SQIVND (reference sequence).

This chain connects TRBV7-8 to TRBJ2-5; TRBD1 aligns across 9 bases. The trim removed 5 bases at V and 2 bases at J, leaving 15 bases unmatched. Germline loops: CDR1 SGHVS, CDR2 FQNEAQ. This CDR3 has 18 residues. The CDR3 sequence is CASSPLTTGGLWQETQYF. As DNA, the CDR3 is TGTGCCAGCAGCCCACTCACCACAGGGGGCCTGTGGCAAGAGACCCAGTACTTC.

The chain joins TRBV28 to TRBJ2-3, with D maybe TRBD2 (5 bases). This CDR3 is 15 amino acids long. V lost 1 base and J 2 bases, leaving 10 bases between the germline ends. The V gene's germline CDR1 is MDHEN and CDR2 SYDVKM. The CDR3 here is CASSLSGRNTDTQYF. The CDR3 bases are TGTGCCAGCAGTTTATCGGGGAGAAACACAGATACGCAGTATTTT.

The genes are TRBV6-2 or TRBV6-3 and TRBJ2-6, with 8 positions matching TRBD1. This CDR3 contains 18 residues. CDR1 is MNHEY, CDR2 SVGEGT, per germline. V lost 6 bases, J lost 0 bases, and 10 bases stayed unmatched. This CDR3 is CASSPGTGFYSGANVLTF. The DNA of the CDR3 is TGTGCCAGCAGCCCCGGGACAGGTTTCTACTCTGGGGCCAACGTCCTGACTTTC.

The J gene is TRBJ2-7, the V gene TRBV7-2; 10 nucleotides line up with TRBD2. The J segment lost 2 bases and the V segment lost 2 bases, leaving 9 bases of the junction unmatched. This CDR3 contains 17 residues. The V gene's germline CDR1 is SGHTA and CDR2 FQGNSA. The CDR3 DNA is TGTGCCAGCAGCTTACCCCTCGGTAGCGGGGGGACCTACGAGCAGTACTTC. This encodes CASSLPLGSGGTYEQYF.

Points on this clone: Other DNA sequences in this sample translate to the same CDR3. The J gene is TRBJ1-1, the V gene TRBV5-1, with 7 bases matching TRBD1. The length of the CDR3 is 15 residues. V dropped 0 bases and J dropped 0; count of bases not matched to a gene: 2. CDR1 and CDR2 (germline): SGHRS, YFSETQ. The chain's CDR3 is CASSLAGTVNTEAFF. CDR3 sequence (DNA): TGCGCCAGCAGCTTGGCCGGGACAGTGAACACTGAAGCTTTCTTT.

The chain uses TRBV6-1 and TRBJ2-5; possible D gene TRBD2, 7 bases. V lost 1 base and J lost 2, with 17 bases in between. The CDR3 is made up of 17 amino acids. Germline V gene sequence: CDR1 MNHNS, CDR2 SASEGT. CDR3 nucleotides: TGTGCCAGCAGTGAAGAGGGGAGGGACACCCCTCAAGAGACCCAGTACTTC. Protein product: CASSEEGRDTPQETQYF.

The genes are TRBV6-5 and TRBJ1-1; 8 positions agree with TRBD1. There are 13 residues in the CDR3. The J segment lost 4 bases and the V segment lost 6 bases, leaving 4 bases of the junction unmatched. Germline-derived CDR1 and CDR2 are MNHEY and SVGAGI. This CDR3 is CASRDRVGTEAFF. The DNA for the CDR3 is TGTGCCAGCAGGGACAGGGTAGGCACTGAAGCTTTCTTT.

The chain employs TRBV21-1 and TRBJ1-5; TRBD1 was called by the table and not checked on the DNA. TRBV21-1 is marked as a pseudogene. The length of the CDR3 is 13 residues. CDR3 in amino acids: CATQGHSNQPQHF. In DNA, the CDR3 is TGTGCCACACAGGGCCATAGCAATCAGCCCCAGCATTTT.

The chain carries TRBV6-1 and TRBJ2-1; 9 bases fit TRBD1. Germline CDR1 and CDR2: MNHNS and SASEGT. The CDR3 has 17 residues. V shed 2 bases, J shed 6 bases, and the junction held 11 bases outside the gene matches. The CDR3 reads CASSERDTGGSGNEQFF. CDR3 coding DNA: TGTGCCAGCAGTGAACGCGATACAGGGGGCAGCGGCAATGAGCAGTTCTTC.

The chain has TRBV15 and TRBJ1-1, with 10 bases fitting TRBD1. This CDR3 region has 16 residues. Germline lookup yields CDR1 LNHNV and CDR2 YYDKDF (reference sequence). J lost 0 bases, V lost 1 base, and 2 bases had no gene match. The CDR3 loop is CATSRGDRGMNTEAFF. CDR3 bases: TGTGCCACCAGCAGAGGGGACAGGGGAATGAACACTGAAGCTTTCTTT.

This clone was picked up one time. The rearrangement uses TRBV7-6 and TRBJ1-1; tentatively, D is TRBD1 (5 bases). The CDR3 loop spans 15 amino acids. V dropped 0 bases and J dropped 6 bases, with 14 bases sitting between them. The V gene's germline CDR1 is SGHVS and CDR2 FNYEAQ. The CDR3 coding sequence is TGTGCCAGCAGCTTAGCCCCAGGGATCATGGCTGAAGCTTTCTTT. Translation gives CASSLAPGIMAEAFF.

This chain joins TRBV4-2 and TRBJ2-7, with TRBD2 identical over 9 bases. Germline V gene lookup returns CDR1 LGHNA and CDR2 YNFKEQ. CDR3 length: 17 residues. Trimming at V came to 0 bases and at J to 0 bases, leaving 6 bases not matched to a gene. The CDR3 nucleotides are TGTGCCAGCAGCCAAGATCAGGGCGGGGGGGGCTCCTACGAGCAGTACTTC. This encodes CASSQDQGGGGSYEQYF.

V and J are TRBV13 and TRBJ1-2; D not resolved. Trimming took off 5 bases at V and 3 bases at J, with 31 bases between the two ends. This CDR3 contains 20 residues. Germline V gene lookup returns CDR1 PRHDT and CDR2 FYEKMQ (reference sequence). The CDR3 DNA sequence: TGTGCCAGCAGCCCCCCCCCAATCGGGCATGGGAGGATTGTTGACTATGGCTACACCTTC. As protein: CASSPPPIGHGRIVDYGYTF.

This clone was seen a few times. V usage is TRBV4-2 and J usage is TRBJ1-1, with D perhaps matching TRBD1 (5 bases). The CDR3 spans 14 residues. The germline gives CDR1 LGHNA, CDR2 YNFKEQ. Trimming left V 4 bases short and J 4 bases short, with 13 bases between. Written as DNA, the CDR3 is TGTGCCAGCAGCCCCCCGGGGGAGGGCACTGAAGCTTTCTTT. Protein product: CASSPPGEGTEAFF.

The count of this clone is one. The chain couples TRBV12-3 or TRBV12-4 to TRBJ1-4, with D unclear. The CDR3 spans 12 residues. V lost 4 bases and J lost 10, with 10 bases in between. The CDR3 here is CASSSRVGKLFF. The DNA of the CDR3 is TGTGCCAGCAGTTCCCGGGTGGGAAAACTGTTTTTT.

This clone was detected only once. V is TRBV27 and J is TRBJ2-1; TRBD2 matches 12 bases. The CDR3 loop spans 15 amino acids. J lost 10 bases, V lost 4 bases, and 8 bases had no gene match. Germline values: CDR1 MNHEY, CDR2 SMNVEV (reference sequence). CDR3 sequence: CASSSRRLAGEEQFF. The CDR3 nucleotides read TGTGCCAGCAGTTCCCGCAGACTAGCGGGGGAAGAGCAGTTCTTC.

This clone was observed a few times. V gene TRBV10-1 combines with J gene TRBJ1-2; tentatively, D is TRBD1 (6 bases). There are 10 residues in the CDR3. Germline CDR1 reads WNHNN; CDR2 reads SYGVQD (reference sequence). The CDR3 here is CVAEGDGYTF. CDR3 DNA sequence: TGCGTAGCCGAGGGGGATGGCTACACCTTC.

The chain recombines TRBV19 with TRBJ2-1; TRBD2 matches 11 bases. CDR1 is LNHDA, CDR2 SQIVND, per germline (reference sequence). The CDR3 runs 15 residues. V dropped 7 bases and J dropped 8; count of bases not matched to a gene: 10. This CDR3 reads CASIPGSGGAYEQFF. The CDR3 DNA sequence: TGTGCCAGTATCCCGGGTAGCGGGGGGGCCTATGAGCAGTTCTTC.

Note on this clone: The conserved closing phenylalanine or tryptophan is absent in this CDR3, likely reflecting a read error. The DNA is left out, because the CDR3 cannot be placed on it with certainty; the CDR3 is given as TCRdb lists it. This chain connects TRBV10-1 to TRBJ2-7; TRBD2, the table's D call, lacks a check against the DNA. The CDR3 is 13 amino acids in total, end residues counted. Germline-derived CDR1 and CDR2 are WNHNN and SYGVQD (reference sequence). The CDR3 sequence is CASSASKGLDRTL.